Below are 27 T cell receptor beta chains sequenced from a single sample in a study of blood T cell repertoires in COVID-19. Measured with immunoSEQ multiplex PCR; TCRdb has only the in-frame clones, and not every one. The sample lists over 150,000 clones, around 86% occurring once. Sequenced material: peripheral blood. The receptors stem from a man in his sixties with COVID-19, enrolled during active disease.

The chain couples TRBV9 to TRBJ2-7; 9 nucleotides line up with TRBD1. V trimming: 0 bases; J trimming: 2 bases; junction bases outside the gene matches: 6. CDR3 size: 16 residues. Germline lookup yields CDR1 SGDLS and CDR2 YYNGEE. Written as DNA, the CDR3 is TGTGCCAGCAGCGTAGGAGGGACAGGGTTTCCCTACGAGCAGTACTTC. Amino acid sequence: CASSVGGTGFPYEQYF.

J is TRBJ1-6 and V is TRBV7-2; 7 bases are shared with TRBD1. Germline V gene data show CDR1 as SGHTA and CDR2 as FQGNSA. V was clipped by 3 bases and J by 9 bases; unmatched bases: 14. This CDR3 has 17 amino acids. In DNA, the CDR3 is TGTGCCAGCAGCTTGAGACAGGGTGATTGGCGAAGTTCACCCCTCCACTTT. It specifies CASSLRQGDWRSSPLHF.

CDR3 nucleotide sequence: TGTGCCAGCAGCTTAGGTGGGGCGGGGATGGAGACCCAGTACTTC. Translation: CASSLGGAGMETQYF. The chain joins TRBV11-1 to TRBJ2-5; D is possibly TRBD2 (6 bases). From germline, CDR1 is SGHAT and CDR2 FQDESV (reference sequence). V lost 1 base and J 5 bases, leaving 14 bases between the germline ends. There are 15 residues in the CDR3.

The chain links TRBV2 to TRBJ1-5; TRBD1 is a possible D gene (5 bases). Germline values: CDR1 SNHLY, CDR2 FYNNEI. This CDR3 comprises 14 residues. V lost 6 bases to trimming and J lost 6 bases, with 15 bases between them. The CDR3 DNA reads TGTGCCAGCAGCGCCGTGGGGGGGGGTCAGCCCCAGCATTTT. Protein: CASSAVGGGQPQHF. Complete variable domain (other parts from reference TRBV2 and TRBJ1-5): EPEVTQTPSHQVTQMGQEVILRCVPISNHLYFYWYRQILGQKVEFLVSFYNNEISEKSEIFDDQFSVERPDGSNFTLKIRSTKLEDSAMYFCASSAVGGGQPQHFGDGTRLSIL.

V usage is TRBV2 and J usage is TRBJ1-4; 8 bases align to TRBD1. The CDR3 is made up of 14 amino acids. CDR1 and CDR2 from the germline V gene are SNHLY and FYNNEI. V lost 6 bases and J lost 7; bases outside the gene matches: 7. CDR3 coding DNA: TGTGCCAGCAGGGAGACAGGGGATTTTGAAAAACTGTTTTTT. Translation: CASRETGDFEKLFF.

The V gene is TRBV24-1, the J gene TRBJ2-1; 8 nucleotides agree with TRBD2. The J segment lost 9 bases and the V segment lost 5 bases, leaving 5 bases of the junction unmatched. The germline gives CDR1 KGHDR, CDR2 SFDVKD. The CDR3 length is 13 residues. CDR3 protein: CATSAGGMREQFF. The CDR3, as DNA: TGTGCCACCAGTGCGGGAGGGATGCGTGAGCAGTTCTTC.

The chain employs TRBV30 and TRBJ1-5; D uncertain. V shed 2 bases and J shed 6 bases, with 11 bases lying between them. The CDR3 runs 13 residues. Germline loops: CDR1 GTSNPN, CDR2 SVGIG (reference sequence). The DNA for the CDR3 is TGTGCCTGGAGTCCCCAACAGAGTCAGCCCCAGCATTTT. Amino acid sequence: CAWSPQQSQPQHF.

The V gene is TRBV4-2, the J gene TRBJ1-3; 7 positions match TRBD1. This CDR3 has 15 residues. Germline trimming cut 5 bases from V and 2 bases from J; bases unmatched to any gene: 6. The germline V gene encodes CDR1 LGHNA and CDR2 YNFKEQ. The CDR3 region has the DNA TGTGCCAGCAGCTCTCTAGACAGGGCTGGAAACACCATATATTTT. The encoded protein is CASSSLDRAGNTIYF.

This clone was seen a single time. The chain links TRBV24-1 to TRBJ2-1; 10 nucleotides align to TRBD2. The CDR3 consists of 16 residues. The V segment lost 4 bases and the J segment 3 bases; nucleotides outside the gene matches: 5. CDR1 and CDR2 (germline): KGHDR, SFDVKD. Written as DNA, the CDR3 is TGTGCCACCAGTGAATCTAGCGGGAGCATCTACAATGAGCAGTTCTTC. Translated, it gives CATSESSGSIYNEQFF.

The rearrangement links TRBV19 to TRBJ1-4; 7 bases map to TRBD1. This CDR3 region has 15 residues. V lost 4 bases to trimming and J lost 5 bases; unmatched junction nucleotides: 7. In germline, CDR1 is LNHDA, CDR2 SQIVND (reference sequence). CDR3 sequence: CASSNRDSHNEKLFF. The CDR3 DNA follows: TGTGCCAGTAGTAACCGGGACAGCCACAATGAAAAACTGTTTTTT.

V gene TRBV7-3 combines with J gene TRBJ1-2; D not resolved. The V gene lost 3 bases and the J gene lost 3 bases, with 8 bases spanning the gap. Germline V gene lookup returns CDR1 SGHTA and CDR2 FQGTGA. CDR3 size: 13 residues. The CDR3 reads CASSFGRDYGYTF. Here the CDR3 DNA reads TGTGCCAGCAGCTTCGGGCGGGACTATGGCTACACCTTC.

The chain links TRBV6-2 or TRBV6-3 to TRBJ1-3; D is ambiguous. Trimming stripped 7 bases from V and 4 bases from J, with 17 bases between. CDR3 length: 15 residues. Germline V gene lookup returns CDR1 MNHEY and CDR2 SVGEGT. This CDR3 reads CASTPSGSSGNTIYF. CDR3 DNA sequence: TGTGCCAGCACCCCCTCCGGGTCTTCGGGAAACACCATATATTTT.

This chain uses TRBV5-4 with TRBJ2-2; D is undetermined. The length of the CDR3 is 15 residues. V was cut by 3 bases and J by 6 bases, with 15 bases left in between. Germline CDR1 is SGHNT and CDR2 is YYREEE (reference sequence). CDR3 sequence reads: CASSSAASSPGELFF. The CDR3, as DNA: TGTGCCAGCAGCTCCGCGGCGTCTTCCCCCGGGGAGCTGTTTTTT.

The chain combines TRBV19 with TRBJ2-3; D unresolved. Germline V gene data show CDR1 as LNHDA and CDR2 as SQIVND (reference sequence). The CDR3 sequence is 14 residues long. Deletions cut 10 bases from V and 2 bases from J, with 16 bases between. Written as DNA, the CDR3 is TGTGCCACCAAGAACCGAACTAACACAGATACGCAGTATTTT. Translated, it gives CATKNRTNTDTQYF.

Points on this clone: This CDR3 is also generated by other DNA sequences in the sample. V is TRBV29-1 and J is TRBJ1-1, with 7 bases matching TRBD1. This CDR3 region has 12 residues. Germline V gives CDR1 SQVTM, CDR2 ANQGSEA. V lost 6 bases to trimming and J lost 1 base; unmatched junction nucleotides: 2. The CDR3 protein is CSVGQPNTEAFF. CDR3 bases: TGCAGCGTGGGACAGCCGAACACTGAAGCTTTCTTT.

The chain combines TRBV19 with TRBJ2-2; a possible D gene is TRBD1 (7 bases). The V end was cut by 10 bases, the J end by 1 base, with 19 bases between. This CDR3 comprises 16 residues. Germline V gives CDR1 LNHDA, CDR2 SQIVND (reference sequence). The CDR3 DNA is TGTGCCACCAGGGGGAGCGCGGGGTGGAACACCGGGGAGCTGTTTTTT. Encoded protein: CATRGSAGWNTGELFF. Full variable domain (remainder filled in from reference TRBV19 and TRBJ2-2): DGGITQSPKYLFRKEGQNVTLSCEQNLNHDAMYWYRQDPGQGLRLIYYSQIVNDFQKGDIAEGYSVSREKKESFPLTVTSAQKNPTAFYLCATRGSAGWNTGELFFGEGSRLTVL.

The chain couples TRBV6-5 to TRBJ1-4; D perhaps matches TRBD1 (5 bases). The CDR3 covers 15 residues. The germline gives CDR1 MNHEY, CDR2 SVGAGI. The V end lost 6 bases, the J end lost 11 bases, and 22 bases lay between the germline ends. Written as DNA, the CDR3 is TGTGCCAGCAGCTCACCAGCAGGGCGCAGTGAGAAACTGTTTTTT. Translation: CASSSPAGRSEKLFF.

The sample holds one count of this clone. The chain has TRBV6-5 and TRBJ1-4; 7 bases fit TRBD1. J lost 9 bases, V lost 6 bases, and 13 bases had no gene match. This CDR3 region has 15 residues. Germline values: CDR1 MNHEY, CDR2 SVGAGI. DNA for the CDR3: TGTGCCAGCAGGGCGGGGACAGTCCTGTCGCAAAAACTGTTTTTT. This translates into CASRAGTVLSQKLFF.

This clone appeared a few times. This chain joins TRBV29-1 and TRBJ2-6; no clear D. Germline assignment: CDR1 SQVTM and CDR2 ANQGSEA. The CDR3 spans 16 residues. Trimming cost V 4 bases and J 0 bases, with 13 bases left between them. CDR3 protein: CSVAVQALSGANVLTF. Here the CDR3 DNA reads TGCAGCGTTGCAGTCCAGGCCCTCTCTGGGGCCAACGTCCTGACTTTC.

This clone was detected a few times. The V call is TRBV7-9, the J call TRBJ2-5, with 9 bases fitting TRBD1. CDR1 SEHNR and CDR2 FQNEAQ come from the germline V gene (reference sequence). CDR3 size: 16 residues. With 5 bases clipped from V and 0 bases from J, the junction kept 7 bases outside the gene matches. The CDR3 nucleotides are TGTGCCAGCAGCGAAGCCGGGACAGGGTACCAAGAGACCCAGTACTTC. It yields the protein CASSEAGTGYQETQYF.

V usage is TRBV5-1 and J usage is TRBJ1-1; D ambiguous. The CDR3 is made up of 14 amino acids. V was pared by 0 bases and J by 6 bases, with 12 bases between. Germline V lookup: CDR1 SGHRS, CDR2 YFSETQ. For the CDR3, the DNA is TGCGCCAGCAGCTTGGCTGAGATGGGAGCTGAAGCTTTCTTT. It yields the protein CASSLAEMGAEAFF.

The chain has TRBV9 and TRBJ2-2, with D perhaps matching TRBD1 (6 bases). Germline V gives CDR1 SGDLS, CDR2 YYNGEE. The CDR3 is 17 residues long. V was pared by 4 bases and J by 0 bases, with 16 bases between. The CDR3 DNA reads as TGTGCCAGCAGCCTCTGGGGGACATACGCGAACACCGGGGAGCTGTTTTTT. Its protein product is CASSLWGTYANTGELFF.

This sequence joins TRBV19 and TRBJ2-3; 12 bases are shared with TRBD2. Unmatched junction bases numbered 6, after V lost 8 bases and J lost 0 bases. Germline CDR1 LNHDA, CDR2 SQIVND (reference sequence). The CDR3 covers 16 residues. For the CDR3, the DNA is TGTGCCAGTTGTCTAGCGGGGGGGACTAGCACAGATACGCAGTATTTT. It codes for CASCLAGGTSTDTQYF.

The CDR3 sequence: CASRPTGMAETQYF. The CDR3 DNA reads TGTGCCAGCAGGCCCACAGGGATGGCAGAGACCCAGTACTTC. This chain links TRBV6-5 with TRBJ2-5; possibly TRBD1 for D (6 bases). The CDR3 runs 14 residues. The V end was cut by 6 bases, the J end by 4 bases, with 15 bases between. Looked up from germline, CDR1 is MNHEY and CDR2 is SVGAGI.

The chain carries TRBV24-1 and TRBJ2-3; 10 bases line up with TRBD2. The CDR3 loop spans 19 amino acids. Germline V lookup: CDR1 KGHDR, CDR2 SFDVKD. Losses at the gene ends were 3 bases for V and 3 bases for J; bases not matched to a gene: 14. The CDR3 sequence: CATSDPRSKTSGKTDTQYF. CDR3 sequence (DNA): TGTGCCACCAGTGATCCGAGATCCAAAACTAGCGGGAAGACAGATACGCAGTATTTT.

The V call is TRBV7-2, the J call TRBJ2-7; TRBD2 agrees at 9 bases. There are 15 residues in the CDR3. Germline V CDR1 and CDR2: SGHTA, FQGNSA. The ends lost 5 bases at V and 7 bases at J; junction bases unmatched: 12. The CDR3 sequence: CASSLTVGLAKEQYF. CDR3 DNA: TGTGCCAGCAGCCTCACGGTTGGACTAGCGAAAGAGCAGTACTTC.

CDR3: CATSDWTSNYGYTF. The CDR3 coding sequence is TGTGCCACCAGTGATTGGACATCGAACTATGGCTACACCTTC. The rearrangement links TRBV24-1 to TRBJ1-2; TRBD1 is a possible D gene (5 bases). From germline, CDR1 is KGHDR and CDR2 SFDVKD. Trimming shortened V by 2 bases and J by 2 bases, and 8 bases separated the two germline ends. This CDR3 contains 14 residues.